The 8 T cell receptor beta chains reported below all come from one sample, sequenced in a study of identical twins' blood T cells. TCRdb re-called the 5' RACE reads with MiXCR, one entry per CDR3 protein. The sample records 400,000 or so distinct CDR3 sequences, around 30% being singletons. Sequencing was done on a sample of PBMCs. The source is a woman between 18 and 50 years old in good health.

This clonotype appeared many times. The gene calls are TRBV29-1 and TRBJ2-2; D is unclear. The CDR3 runs to 12 residues. The V end was cut by 2 bases, the J end by 7 bases, with 8 bases between. CDR1 and CDR2 (germline): SQVTM, ANQGSEA. The CDR3 protein is CSVELVGGELFF. As DNA, the CDR3 is TGCAGCGTTGAACTAGTGGGCGGGGAGCTGTTTTTT.

The genes are TRBV9 and TRBJ1-6; no clear D gene. Germline-derived CDR1 and CDR2 are SGDLS and YYNGEE. Between the trimmed V and J ends, which lost 0 bases and 8 bases, there was a span of 6 bases. CDR3 length: 13 amino acids. The CDR3 loop reads CASSVGLDSPLHF. DNA of the CDR3: TGTGCCAGCAGCGTAGGGTTAGATTCACCCCTCCACTTT.

This chain uses TRBV7-9 with TRBJ1-1; D gene uncertain. This CDR3 contains 16 residues. V was cut by 5 bases and J by 7 bases, with 23 bases left in between. Germline V gives CDR1 SEHNR, CDR2 FQNEAQ (reference sequence). The CDR3 sequence is CASSPGWAGSVFEAFF. In DNA form, the CDR3 reads TGTGCCAGCAGCCCCGGGTGGGCCGGGAGTGTATTTGAAGCTTTCTTT.

This clonotype was counted between two and nine times. V is TRBV5-1 and J is TRBJ2-3; D gene unclear. V lost 4 bases, J lost 8 bases, and 17 bases lay in between. The germline gives CDR1 SGHRS, CDR2 YFSETQ. The CDR3 contains 14 residues. CDR3 nucleotide sequence: TGCGCCAGCAGCCAGACACGGCTAGTAGGTACGCAGTATTTT. Its translation is CASSQTRLVGTQYF.

This chain uses TRBV2 with TRBJ2-1, with D possibly TRBD1 on 6 matching bases. The V and J ends lost 1 base and 11 bases respectively, with 9 bases between them. CDR1 and CDR2 from the germline V gene are SNHLY and FYNNEI. The CDR3 contains 12 residues. The CDR3 loop reads CASSEVRDKQFF. CDR3 coding DNA: TGTGCCAGCAGTGAAGTCAGGGACAAGCAGTTCTTC.

This clonotype was recorded many times. V usage is TRBV5-1 and J usage is TRBJ1-2; TRBD1 agrees at 9 bases. There are 14 residues in the CDR3. From germline, CDR1 is SGHRS and CDR2 YFSETQ. V trimming: 3 bases; J trimming: 6 bases; junction bases outside the gene matches: 6. CDR3 in DNA: TGCGCCAGCAGCTCATACAGGGGGCGAGATGGCTACACCTTC. Protein product: CASSSYRGRDGYTF.

The chain employs TRBV28 and TRBJ1-1; 10 bases fit TRBD1. V lost 7 bases and J lost 4; bases outside the gene matches: 18. Germline V gene data show CDR1 as MDHEN and CDR2 as SYDVKM. This CDR3 is 18 amino acids long. The CDR3: CASIPPPGQGILSTEAFF. The CDR3, as DNA: TGTGCCAGCATTCCCCCTCCGGGACAGGGGATTCTTAGCACTGAAGCTTTCTTT.

The chain has TRBV7-9 and TRBJ1-2; D gene ambiguous. The V end lost 1 base, the J end lost 7 bases, and 13 bases lay between the germline ends. CDR1 and CDR2 (germline): SEHNR, FQNEAQ (reference sequence). CDR3 length: 14 amino acids. The chain's CDR3 is CASSLGTHQVGYTF. Here the CDR3 DNA reads TGTGCCAGCAGCTTAGGGACCCACCAGGTTGGCTACACCTTC.